This T cell receptor beta chain was obtained from a study of cytomegalovirus exposure and HLA in healthy donors. Study-level background: Unique TCR beta sequences numbering approximately 120 million came from roughly 180 million T cells in an earlier analysis.

Both 60 Vbeta primers and 13 Jbeta primers went into the PCR. Measured with immunoSEQ multiplex PCR; TCRdb has only the in-frame clones, and not every one. This sample has 100,000 to 150,000 clones; more than 65% occur once, and the top ten carry around 4%. The CDR3 totals 18 residues. V dropped 0 bases and J dropped 0 bases, with 19 bases sitting between them. CDR1 is SGHRS and CDR2 is YFSETQ in the germline V gene. The sequencing input was PBMCs. This sequence joins TRBV5-1 and TRBJ2-7, with D maybe TRBD2 (7 bases). The sequence was collected from a male donor in good health and CMV-seropositive. Written as DNA, the CDR3 is TGCGCCAGCAGCTTGGTAGGCGGGGGCGGCGCGAGCTCCTACGAGCAGTACTTC. Amino acids: CASSLVGGGGASSYEQYF.